This TCR beta chain was identified in a study of identical twins. Study conclusions and caveats: Twins' surplus sharing was weaker for beta out-of-frame sequences.

A universal primer site arose from template switching, and cDNA bore unique molecular identifiers. From the 5' RACE reads, TCRdb called clonotypes with MiXCR, one entry per CDR3 protein. This sample has about 480,000 distinct CDR3 sequences, with 14% found just once. V lost 2 bases and J 0 bases, leaving 10 bases between the germline ends. CDR3 length: 15 residues. Germline values: CDR1 SGHTA, CDR2 FQGTGA. Turning to this clonotype: Its target is not known.

These data also formed part of another study, on yellow fever vaccine responses in identical twins.

The sequence was obtained from a woman aged 18-29 years in good health. The sample taken for sequencing was CD4+ T cells sorted from blood. The rearrangement links TRBV7-3 to TRBJ2-5, with D possibly being TRBD1 or TRBD2 (5 bases each). CDR3 in DNA: TGTGCCAGCAGCTTATCTGGGACGGACCAAGAGACCCAGTACTTC. This translates into CASSLSGTDQETQYF.